The clone carrying this TCR beta chain was seen a single time. These data come from a study of control samples from healthy donors and cancer patients. The assay was immunoSEQ multiplex PCR, and TCRdb's table has in-frame clones only and misses some. The sample has about 28,000 clones; 80% to 90% are singletons. Germline assignment: CDR1 SQVTM and CDR2 ANQGSEA. The CDR3 consists of 15 residues. The ends lost 7 bases at V and 5 bases at J; junction bases unmatched: 11. This clonotype originated in a woman aged 40 to 50 with lung cancer. Sequences were obtained from PBMCs. The chain recombines TRBV29-1 with TRBJ2-5; 12 bases match TRBD2. The CDR3 reads CSGWTSGVIYETQYF. For the CDR3, the DNA is TGCAGCGGCTGGACTAGCGGGGTGATTTATGAGACCCAGTACTTC.